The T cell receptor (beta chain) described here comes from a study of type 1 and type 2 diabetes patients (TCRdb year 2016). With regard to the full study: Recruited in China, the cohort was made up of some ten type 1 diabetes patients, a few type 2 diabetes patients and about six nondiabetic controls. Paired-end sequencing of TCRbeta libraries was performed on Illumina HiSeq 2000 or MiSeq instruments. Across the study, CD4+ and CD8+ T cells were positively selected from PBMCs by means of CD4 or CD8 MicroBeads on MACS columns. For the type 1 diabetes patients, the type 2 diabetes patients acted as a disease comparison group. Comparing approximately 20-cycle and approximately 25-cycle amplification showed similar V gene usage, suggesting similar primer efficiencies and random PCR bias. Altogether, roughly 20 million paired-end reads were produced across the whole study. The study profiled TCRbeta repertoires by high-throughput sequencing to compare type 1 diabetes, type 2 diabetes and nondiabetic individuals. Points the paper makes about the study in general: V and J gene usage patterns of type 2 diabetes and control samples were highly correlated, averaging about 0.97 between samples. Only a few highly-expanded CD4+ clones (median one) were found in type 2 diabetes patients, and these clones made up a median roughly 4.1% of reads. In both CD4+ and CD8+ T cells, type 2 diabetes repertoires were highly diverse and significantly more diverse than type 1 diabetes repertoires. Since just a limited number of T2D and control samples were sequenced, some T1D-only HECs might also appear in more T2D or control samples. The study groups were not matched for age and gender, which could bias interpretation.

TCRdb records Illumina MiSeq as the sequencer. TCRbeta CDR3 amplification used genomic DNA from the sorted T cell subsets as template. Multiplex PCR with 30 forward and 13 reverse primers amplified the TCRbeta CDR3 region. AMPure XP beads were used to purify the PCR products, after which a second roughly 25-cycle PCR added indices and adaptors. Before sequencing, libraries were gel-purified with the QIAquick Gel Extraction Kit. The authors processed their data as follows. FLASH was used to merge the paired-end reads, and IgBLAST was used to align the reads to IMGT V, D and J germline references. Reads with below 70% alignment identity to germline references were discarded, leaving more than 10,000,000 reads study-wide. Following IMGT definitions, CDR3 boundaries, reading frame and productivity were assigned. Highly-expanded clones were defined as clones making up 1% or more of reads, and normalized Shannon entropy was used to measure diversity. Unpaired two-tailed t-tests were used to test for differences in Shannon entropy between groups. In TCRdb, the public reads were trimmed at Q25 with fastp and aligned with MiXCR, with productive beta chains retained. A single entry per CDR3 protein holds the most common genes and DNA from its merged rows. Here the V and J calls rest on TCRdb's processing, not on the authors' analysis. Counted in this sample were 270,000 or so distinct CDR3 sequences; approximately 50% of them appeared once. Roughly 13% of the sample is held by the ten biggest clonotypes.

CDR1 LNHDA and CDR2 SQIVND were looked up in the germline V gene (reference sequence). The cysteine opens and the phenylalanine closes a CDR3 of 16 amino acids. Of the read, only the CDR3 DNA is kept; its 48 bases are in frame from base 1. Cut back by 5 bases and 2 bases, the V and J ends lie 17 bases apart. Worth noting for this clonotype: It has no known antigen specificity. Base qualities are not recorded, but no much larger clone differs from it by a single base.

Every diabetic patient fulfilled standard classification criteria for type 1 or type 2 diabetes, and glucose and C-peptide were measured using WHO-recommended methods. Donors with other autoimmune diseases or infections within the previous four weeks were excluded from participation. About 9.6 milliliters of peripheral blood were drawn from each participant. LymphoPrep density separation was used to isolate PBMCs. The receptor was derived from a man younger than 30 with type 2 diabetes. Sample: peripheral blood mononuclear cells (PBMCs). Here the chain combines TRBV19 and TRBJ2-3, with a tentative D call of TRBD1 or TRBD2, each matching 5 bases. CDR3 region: CASSRDVALVTDTQYF. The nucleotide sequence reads TGTGCCAGTAGTCGGGACGTCGCGCTCGTCACAGATACGCAGTATTTT.